The 24 T cell receptor beta chains below come from one sample, sequenced in a study of blood T cell repertoires in COVID-19. This table comes from immunoSEQ multiplex PCR, and its TCRdb copy is limited to in-frame clones, with some not included. The table records about 68,000 clones, 70% to 90% of them present only once. Sequenced: peripheral blood. Receptors originate from a woman aged 60-75 years with acute or convalescent COVID-19.

This clone has only one observation. V gene TRBV11-3 combines with J gene TRBJ2-1; TRBD2 agrees at 14 bases. V was clipped by 5 bases and J by 0 bases; unmatched bases: 9. This CDR3 comprises 19 residues. CDR1 SGHNT and CDR2 YENEEA come from the germline V gene. The CDR3 loop reads CASSNAGTSGGSSYNEQFF. CDR3 nucleotides: TGTGCCAGCAGCAACGCCGGGACTAGCGGGGGTAGCTCCTACAATGAGCAGTTCTTC.

This chain uses TRBV2 with TRBJ1-6; tentative D call: TRBD1 (6 bases). V lost 8 bases and J lost 6, with 14 bases in between. The CDR3 is 14 amino acids. Looked up from germline, CDR1 is SNHLY and CDR2 is FYNNEI. The CDR3 nucleotides are TGTGCCAGCGCGTGGGGACAAACTAATTCACCCCTCCACTTT. Its translation: CASAWGQTNSPLHF.

This chain links TRBV11-2 with TRBJ2-2; 11 bases align to TRBD2. J gave up 4 bases and V 5 bases, and 3 bases lay outside the gene matches. The CDR3 is 15 amino acids. Germline values: CDR1 SGHAT, CDR2 FQNNGV. Here the CDR3 DNA reads TGTGCCAGCAGCGTAGCGGGAGGGACCACCGGGGAGCTGTTTTTT. This gives the protein CASSVAGGTTGELFF.

This rearrangement joins TRBV6-1 to TRBJ1-2; maybe TRBD1 (5 bases). The V and J ends lost 2 bases and 6 bases respectively, with 16 bases between them. CDR1 is MNHNS and CDR2 is SASEGT in the germline V gene. This CDR3 is 15 amino acids long. In DNA, the CDR3 is TGTGCCAGCAGTGAATTTAGCGGGGGATCTAATGGCTACACCTTC. Encoded protein: CASSEFSGGSNGYTF.

V and J are TRBV28 and TRBJ1-1; 8 nucleotides line up with TRBD1. Germline CDR1 MDHEN, CDR2 SYDVKM. CDR3 size: 14 residues. The V segment lost 4 bases and the J segment 3 bases; nucleotides outside the gene matches: 4. CDR3 amino acids: CASSSAGGHTEAFF. The CDR3 DNA follows: TGTGCCAGCAGTTCGGCAGGGGGCCACACTGAAGCTTTCTTT.

The V and J genes are TRBV2 and TRBJ1-1; the D is unclear. The CDR3 is made up of 11 amino acids. Trimming pared 7 bases from V and 0 bases from J, leaving 3 bases between. The V gene's germline CDR1 is SNHLY and CDR2 FYNNEI. CDR3 sequence (DNA): TGTGCCAGCATAGTGAACACTGAAGCTTTCTTT. Encoded protein: CASIVNTEAFF. Supplemented by reference TRBV2 and TRBJ1-1, the full variable domain reads EPEVTQTPSHQVTQMGQEVILRCVPISNHLYFYWYRQILGQKVEFLVSFYNNEISEKSEIFDDQFSVERPDGSNFTLKIRSTKLEDSAMYFCASIVNTEAFFGQGTRLTVV.

The V call is TRBV7-9, the J call TRBJ2-1; 8 positions match TRBD1. After removal of 5 bases from V and 7 bases from J, the junction contained 7 bases not matched to a gene. From germline, CDR1 is SEHNR and CDR2 FQNEAQ (reference sequence). The CDR3 totals 14 residues. CDR3 bases: TGTGCCAGCAGCCACGCGACAGGGGCGAATGAGCAGTTCTTC. Protein product: CASSHATGANEQFF.

The chain links TRBV6-6 to TRBJ2-7; 10 nucleotides line up with TRBD1. With V trimmed by 4 bases and J by 4 bases, 4 bases remained unmatched. CDR1 MNHNY and CDR2 SVGAGI come from the germline V gene (reference sequence). The CDR3 sequence is 14 residues long. Here the CDR3 DNA reads TGTGCCAGCAGTTTAAGGACAGGGGGGTACGAGCAGTACTTC. This gives the protein CASSLRTGGYEQYF.

This sequence joins TRBV19 and TRBJ2-5, with D tentatively TRBD1 (6 bases). CDR1 is LNHDA, CDR2 SQIVND, per germline (reference sequence). V dropped 4 bases and J dropped 5 bases, with 11 bases sitting between them. The CDR3 is 13 amino acids. CDR3 in DNA: TGTGCCAGTAGTAACAGGGCAAGGGAGACCCAGTACTTC. This codes for CASSNRARETQYF.

The chain combines TRBV30 with TRBJ2-5, with TRBD2 matching over 13 bases. CDR1 and CDR2 (germline): GTSNPN, SVGIG (reference sequence). Trimming at V came to 5 bases and at J to 5 bases, leaving 17 bases not matched to a gene. The CDR3 is made up of 18 amino acids. This chain's CDR3 is CAWGLSRTSGRARETQYF. In DNA form, the CDR3 reads TGTGCCTGGGGGTTGTCCCGAACTAGCGGGAGGGCCAGGGAGACCCAGTACTTC.

The chain carries TRBV9 and TRBJ2-1; a weak D match, TRBD2 (6 bases). The CDR3 totals 15 residues. From germline, CDR1 is SGDLS and CDR2 YYNGEE. Trimming took off 0 bases at V and 2 bases at J, with 9 bases between the two ends. CDR3 region: CASSVGGNTYNEQFF. DNA for the CDR3: TGTGCCAGCAGCGTAGGCGGGAACACCTACAATGAGCAGTTCTTC.

J is TRBJ2-7 and V is TRBV21-1; TRBD1, the D gene given by the table, was not confirmed from the DNA. TRBV21-1 corresponds to a pseudogene. CDR3 length equals 15 residues. The CDR3 sequence: CASGTPGQGLGEQYF. The CDR3 DNA follows: TGTGCCAGCGGGACACCGGGACAGGGGTTGGGCGAGCAGTACTTC.

This sequence joins TRBV7-8 and TRBJ1-5; TRBD1 matches 12 bases. The length of the CDR3 is 16 residues. V gave up 5 bases and J gave up 6 bases; unmatched junction bases: 8. Germline CDR1 is SGHVS and CDR2 is FQNEAQ. The CDR3 reads CASSRRDRGRGQPQHF. Written as DNA, the CDR3 is TGTGCCAGCAGCCGCCGGGACAGGGGGCGCGGTCAGCCCCAGCATTTT. The full variable domain, with the rest looked up from reference TRBV7-8 and TRBJ1-5, is GAGVSQSPRYKVAKRGQDVALRCDPISGHVSLFWYQQALGQGPEFLTYFQNEAQLDKSGLPSDRFFAERPEGSVSTLKIQRTQQEDSAVYLCASSRRDRGRGQPQHFGDGTRLSIL.

The rearrangement links TRBV9 to TRBJ2-5, with 9 bases that match TRBD2. Germline V CDR1 and CDR2: SGDLS, YYNGEE. The CDR3 runs to 17 residues. V shed 3 bases, J shed 2 bases, and the junction held 11 bases outside the gene matches. CDR3 nucleotides: TGTGCCAGCAGCGCCGGGGGGGTAGCGGGAGCTCAAGAGACCCAGTACTTC. It translates to CASSAGGVAGAQETQYF.

This chain uses TRBV6-6 with TRBJ1-5; D gene uncertain. The germline V and J ends were trimmed by 2 bases and 2 bases, with 7 bases remaining between them. The CDR3 runs to 14 residues. The germline CDR1 and CDR2 sequences are MNHNY and SVGAGI (reference sequence). CDR3 in amino acids: CASSYTGGNQPQHF. The CDR3 DNA follows: TGTGCCAGCAGTTACACCGGGGGCAATCAGCCCCAGCATTTT.

The chain employs TRBV18 and TRBJ1-1, with D hard to call. The length of the CDR3 is 16 residues. Germline CDR1 and CDR2: KGHSH and LQKENI. V lost 1 base, J lost 3 bases, and 15 bases lay in between. CDR3 nucleotides: TGTGCCAGCTCACCACGGAGAAAAAGTTGGGACACTGAAGCTTTCTTT. Translating gives CASSPRRKSWDTEAFF.

DNA of the CDR3: TGTGCCACCAGCAGCAGACAGGACTATGGCTACACCTTC. Amino acids: CATSSRQDYGYTF. The rearrangement joins TRBV15 to TRBJ1-2; D might be TRBD1 (6 bases). V was pared by 3 bases and J by 3 bases, with 8 bases between. In germline, CDR1 is LNHNV, CDR2 YYDKDF (reference sequence). The CDR3 spans 13 residues.

The chain recombines TRBV6-5 with TRBJ1-4; D gene uncertain. V was cut by 8 bases and J by 6 bases, with 19 bases left in between. The V gene's germline CDR1 is MNHEY and CDR2 SVGAGI. This CDR3 region has 15 residues. CDR3 loop: CASPHSWEVDEKLFF. CDR3 in DNA: TGTGCCAGCCCCCACTCGTGGGAGGTTGATGAAAAACTGTTTTTT.

The chain joins TRBV9 to TRBJ2-7; 7 bases fit TRBD2. Per germline, CDR1 SGDLS and CDR2 YYNGEE. Trimming at V came to 0 bases and at J to 4 bases, leaving 4 bases not matched to a gene. CDR3 length equals 14 residues. CDR3 nucleotide sequence: TGTGCCAGCAGCGTAGACTCGGGGGGATACGAGCAGTACTTC. It is translated as CASSVDSGGYEQYF.

V gene TRBV25-1 combines with J gene TRBJ2-7; 9 positions agree with TRBD1. The CDR3 loop spans 13 amino acids. Germline V gives CDR1 MGHDK, CDR2 SYGVNS. The V gene end was trimmed by 6 bases and the J gene end by 3 bases; junction bases not matched to a gene: 3. CDR3: CASRVTGGYEQYF. In DNA form, the CDR3 reads TGTGCCAGCAGGGTGACAGGGGGCTACGAGCAGTACTTC.

This clone was recorded only once. This sequence joins TRBV19 and TRBJ1-2; D gene uncertain. V was trimmed by 5 bases and J by 5 bases, leaving 9 bases between them. Germline-derived CDR1 and CDR2 are LNHDA and SQIVND (reference sequence). The CDR3 is 12 amino acids. The CDR3 is CASSGQKYGYTF. CDR3 sequence (DNA): TGTGCCAGTAGTGGCCAGAAATATGGCTACACCTTC.

The J gene is TRBJ2-2, the V gene TRBV11-1, with 8 bases that match TRBD2. The CDR3 contains 16 residues. The germline V gene has CDR1 SGHAT and CDR2 FQDESV (reference sequence). Trimming at V came to 3 bases and at J to 3 bases, leaving 6 bases not matched to a gene. This CDR3 reads CASSLSSGLDTGELFF. CDR3 sequence (DNA): TGTGCCAGCAGCTTGTCGTCGGGACTAGACACCGGGGAGCTGTTTTTT.

V gene TRBV7-8 combines with J gene TRBJ2-2, with D possibly matching TRBD2 (5 bases). V lost 6 bases, J lost 7 bases, and 21 bases lay in between. This CDR3 region has 16 residues. Germline V lookup: CDR1 SGHVS, CDR2 FQNEAQ. The CDR3 is CASRPDSLSRGGELFF. The CDR3, as DNA: TGTGCCAGCAGACCGGACTCGCTTTCCCGGGGCGGGGAGCTGTTTTTT.

The V gene is TRBV12-3 or TRBV12-4, the J gene TRBJ2-5, with 8 nucleotides matching TRBD1. The CDR3 consists of 13 residues. The trim removed 8 bases at V and 2 bases at J, leaving 4 bases unmatched. The CDR3 loop is CASVRDRQETQYF. In DNA, the CDR3 is TGTGCCAGCGTCCGGGACAGGCAAGAGACCCAGTACTTC.